This T cell receptor beta chain was recovered during a study of blood T cells in healthy people across ages. Overall study findings and caveats: TCR beta diversity correlated strongly with naive T cell percentage.

A J-beta primer mix and a sample-barcoded 5' primer were used in a second PCR of roughly 7 to 12 cycles. Every cDNA molecule bore a tag from a template-switch adaptor containing 12 random nucleotides. TCRdb analysed the 5' RACE reads with MiXCR anew, one entry per CDR3 protein. The data contain roughly 1.7 million distinct CDR3 sequences, around 36% of them singletons. This clonotype was observed at least ten times. The antigen remains undetermined. Healthy individuals of Caucasian origin from Russia, aged roughly 6 to 95, served as donors. The clonotype comes from a young woman in good health. Sequencing input: blood.

CDR3 DNA sequence: TGTGCCAGCAGTCCGGGCGTCGGCTATGGCTACACCTTC. Translating it yields CASSPGVGYGYTF. The rearrangement uses TRBV7-3 and TRBJ1-2; no clear D gene. CDR3 length equals 13 residues. Trimming removed 6 bases at V and 4 bases at J, with 12 bases between. The germline CDR1 and CDR2 sequences are SGHTA and FQGTGA.